The rows below give T cell receptor beta chains drawn from one sample of a study of blood T cell repertoires in COVID-19. Generated by immunoSEQ multiplex PCR, the TCRdb table keeps only in-frame clones and is missing some. This sample has under 300,000 clones; approximately 92% occur once, and the top ten carry roughly 5%. The sample taken for sequencing was peripheral blood. These receptors originate from a woman aged 35 to 49 who had recovered from COVID-19. CDR3s leave out the opening cysteine and the closing phenylalanine or tryptophan. A D gene is named only where the DNA matches it firmly. Not all rows give a size; the values are once, few, many and, for expanded clones, a class.

>NA|TRBJ1-1|TRBV24-1|NA
ATTSDSPRTEAF
>NA|TRBJ1-1|TRBV7-9|TRBD1
ASSHDRVSRTEAF
>once|TRBJ1-5|TRBV7-2|NA
ASRGGEDQPQH
>few|TRBJ2-3|TRBV3-1/TRBV3-2|TRBD2
ASSQDPPGGLVDTQY
>NA|TRBJ1-1|TRBV19|NA
ASSPGTFERRAEAF
>NA|TRBJ1-2|TRBV5-4|TRBD1
ASSLTDRGLPDYGYT
>NA|TRBJ2-1|TRBV9|TRBD2
ASSALAGGHNEQF
>NA|TRBJ1-6|TRBV7-2|NA
ASSIGPQGSPLH
>NA|TRBJ2-1|TRBV7-9|TRBD2
ASSSGLAGVSGIYNEQF
>once|TRBJ2-7|TRBV15|NA
ATSPRLSYEQY
>NA|TRBJ2-3|TRBV19|NA
ATTEEGSPSTDTQY
>few|TRBJ1-3|TRBV28|TRBD1
ASSLGQGLGNTIY
>NA|TRBJ1-2|TRBV7-9|TRBD1
ASSYHGTAYGYT
>NA|TRBJ1-6|TRBV28|NA
ASSLSQGGNSPLH
>NA|TRBJ2-5|TRBV19|TRBD2
ASSMGLAGGRETQY
>NA|TRBJ2-7|TRBV19|NA
ASSSDSELSYEQY
>NA|TRBJ2-7|TRBV19|TRBD1
ASRRTGRGSYEQY
>NA|TRBJ2-3|TRBV5-8|NA
ASSTAILGPTDTQY
>NA|TRBJ2-1|TRBV24-1|TRBD2
ATSALAGRSYNEQF
>NA|TRBJ1-2|TRBV28|NA
ASSLVVGLGYT
>NA|TRBJ2-2|TRBV19|TRBD2
ASSRVAGGSDGELF
>NA|TRBJ2-1|TRBV11-3|NA
ASSLGRGEQF
>NA|TRBJ1-2|TRBV24-1|TRBD1
ATSDGQGGRRDGYT
>NA|TRBJ1-3|TRBV27|TRBD1
ASSPQQGAANTIY
>NA|TRBJ1-6|TRBV25-1|NA
ASSETGNSPLH
>NA|TRBJ2-1|TRBV14|TRBD1
ASSRWTGRDEQF
>NA|TRBJ2-1|TRBV7-8|NA
ASSLVRAGSYNEQF
>NA|TRBJ2-7|TRBV27|TRBD1
ASSPSRGPYEQY
>few|TRBJ1-3|TRBV5-1|NA
ASSLDSPGNTIY
>NA|TRBJ1-2|TRBV12-3/TRBV12-4|NA
ASRYGRNYGYT
>NA|TRBJ1-5|TRBV12-3/TRBV12-4|NA
ASSLILNQPQH
>NA|TRBJ2-7|TRBV5-1|NA
ASSFGWSGKFYEQY
>NA|TRBJ1-1|TRBV25-1|NA
ASSRGLGMNTEAF